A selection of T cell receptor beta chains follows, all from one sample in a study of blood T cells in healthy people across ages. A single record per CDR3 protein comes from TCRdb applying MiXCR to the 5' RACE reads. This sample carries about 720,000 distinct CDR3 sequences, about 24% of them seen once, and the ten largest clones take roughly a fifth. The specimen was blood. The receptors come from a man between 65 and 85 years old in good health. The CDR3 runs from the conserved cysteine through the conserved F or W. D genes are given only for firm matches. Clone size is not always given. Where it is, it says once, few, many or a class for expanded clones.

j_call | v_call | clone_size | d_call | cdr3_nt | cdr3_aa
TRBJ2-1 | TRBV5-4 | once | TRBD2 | TGTGCCAGCCGCATGGACCTTAGCGGGAGCTCCTACAATGAGCAGTTCTTC | CASRMDLSGSSYNEQFF
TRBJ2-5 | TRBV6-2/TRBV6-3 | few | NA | TGTGCCAGCAGTTCCTTAGATTCTCTGACGCGAGAGACCCAGTACTTC | CASSSLDSLTRETQYF
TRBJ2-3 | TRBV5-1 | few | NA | TGCGCCAGCAAACAGATAACAAGCACAGATACGCAGTATTTT | CASKQITSTDTQYF
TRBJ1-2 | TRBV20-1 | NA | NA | TGCAGTGCTAGAGATCAACGGGACCGCGGCTACACCTTC | CSARDQRDRGYTF
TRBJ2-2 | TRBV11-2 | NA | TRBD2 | TGTGCCACCCCTGGCCGGGAGGGCGGGGAGCTGTTTTTT | CATPGREGGELFF
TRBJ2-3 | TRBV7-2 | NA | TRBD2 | TGTGCCAGCAGCTTTAGCGGGGTCGATTCAGATACGCAGTATTTT | CASSFSGVDSDTQYF
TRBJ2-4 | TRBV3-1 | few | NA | TGTGCCAGCGACCAACGGCTAGCCAAAAACATTCAGTACTTC | CASDQRLAKNIQYF
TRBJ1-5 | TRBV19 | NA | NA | TGTGCCAGTGGTACAGGTTTAAATCAGCCCCAGCATTTT | CASGTGLNQPQHF
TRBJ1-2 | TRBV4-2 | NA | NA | TGTGCCAGCAGCCAAGATGCCAGGGAGGGCGGCTATGGCTACACCTTC | CASSQDAREGGYGYTF
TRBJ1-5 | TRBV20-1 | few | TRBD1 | TGCAGTGCTAGAGATCAATCCGGGACAGGGGGTCTAAGCAATCAGCCCCAGCATTTT | CSARDQSGTGGLSNQPQHF
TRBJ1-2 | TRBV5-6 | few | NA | TGTGCCAGCAGTCGGGGCGCCCTCACAGGAATTAACTATGGCTACACCTTC | CASSRGALTGINYGYTF
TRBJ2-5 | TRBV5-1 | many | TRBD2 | TGTGCCAGCAGCTTAGCCCTAGCGGGAGGGCAAGAGACCCAGTACTTC | CASSLALAGGQETQYF
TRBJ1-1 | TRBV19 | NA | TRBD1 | TGTGCCAGTTCCGACAGGGGGCACACTGAAGCTTTCTTT | CASSDRGHTEAFF
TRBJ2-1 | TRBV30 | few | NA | TGTGCCTGGAGTGTACTGGTTCCTAATGAGCAGTTCTTC | CAWSVLVPNEQFF
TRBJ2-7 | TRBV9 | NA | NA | TGTGCCAGCAGCGTAGAAAGCTCCTACGAGCAGTACTTC | CASSVESSYEQYF
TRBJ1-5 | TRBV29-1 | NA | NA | TGCAGCGTTCGGGACGGGTCCCAGCCCCAGCATTTT | CSVRDGSQPQHF
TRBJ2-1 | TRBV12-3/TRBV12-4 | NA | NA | TGTGCCAGCACATGGGGGCGGAATGAGCAGTTCTTC | CASTWGRNEQFF
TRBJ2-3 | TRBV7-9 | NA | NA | TGTGCCAGCAGCCCCGGTGGGACACCTAGCACAGATACGCAGTATTTT | CASSPGGTPSTDTQYF
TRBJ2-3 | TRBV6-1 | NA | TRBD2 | TGTGCCAGCAGTCCCCGGACTAGCGGGGGGGCCGGAACGCAGTATTTT | CASSPRTSGGAGTQYF
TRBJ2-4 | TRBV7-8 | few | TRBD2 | TGTGCCAGCAGCTTAGTAGAGTGGGACGCTAGCGGGCTGCCCAAAAACATTCAGTACTTC | CASSLVEWDASGLPKNIQYF
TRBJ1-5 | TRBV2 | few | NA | TGTGCCAGCAAGGCGGCGGTAAGACAGCCCCAGCATTTT | CASKAAVRQPQHF
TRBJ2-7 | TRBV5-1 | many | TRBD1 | TGCGCCAGCAGCTTGGGGCGGAGACAGGGTGCCTACGAGCAGTACTTC | CASSLGRRQGAYEQYF
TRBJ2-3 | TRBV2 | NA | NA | TGTGCCAGCAAGTGGACAGATACGCAGTATTTT | CASKWTDTQYF
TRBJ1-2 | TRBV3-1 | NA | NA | TGTGCCAGCAGCCGATTCTCGACAGATGACTACACCTTC | CASSRFSTDDYTF
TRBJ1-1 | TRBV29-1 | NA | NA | TGCAGCGTTGCCAGGGCCAACACTGAAGCTTTCTTT | CSVARANTEAFF
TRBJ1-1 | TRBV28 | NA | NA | TGTGCCAGCAGCCCAGACCCTGGCACTGAAGCTTTCTTT | CASSPDPGTEAFF
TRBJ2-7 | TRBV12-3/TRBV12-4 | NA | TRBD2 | TGTGCCAGCAGTGGCGGGGGGACCGCCTACGAGCAGTACTTC | CASSGGGTAYEQYF
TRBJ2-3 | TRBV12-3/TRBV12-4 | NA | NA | TGTGCCAGCACCCGTAGCGGATCGGGTACGCAGTATTTT | CASTRSGSGTQYF
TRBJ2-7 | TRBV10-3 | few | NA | TGTGCCATCAGTGAGAGAGCCGTGAAGTCCTACGAGCAGTACTTC | CAISERAVKSYEQYF
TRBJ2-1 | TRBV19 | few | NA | TGTGCCAGTAGTTTCGACATCTACAATGAGCAGTTCTTC | CASSFDIYNEQFF
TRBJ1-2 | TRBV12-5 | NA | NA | TGTGCTAGTGGTTTGGTAATTAGGGGCTGGGGCTACACCTTC | CASGLVIRGWGYTF
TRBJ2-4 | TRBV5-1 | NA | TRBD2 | TGCGCCAGCAGCTTGGTTAGCGGGGGCTTAGCCAAAAACATTCAGTACTTC | CASSLVSGGLAKNIQYF
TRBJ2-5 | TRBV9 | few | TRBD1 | TGTGCCAGCAGCACACAGGGGGGTCTCCAAGAGACCCAGTACTTC | CASSTQGGLQETQYF
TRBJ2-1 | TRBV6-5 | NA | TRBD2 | TGTGCCAGCAGTTACCTGACTAGCGGTGACAATGAGCAGTTCTTC | CASSYLTSGDNEQFF
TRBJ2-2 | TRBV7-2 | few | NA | TGTGCCAGCAGCTTGGCGTTCACCGGGGAGCTGTTTTTT | CASSLAFTGELFF
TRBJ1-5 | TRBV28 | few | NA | TGTGCCAGCAGAAGACAGCCGAATTCTAATCAGCCCCAGCATTTT | CASRRQPNSNQPQHF
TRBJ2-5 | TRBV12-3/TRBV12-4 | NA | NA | TGTGCCAGCAGTTTACAGGGCAACCGTCAAGAGACCCAGTACTTC | CASSLQGNRQETQYF
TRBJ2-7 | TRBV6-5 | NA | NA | TGTGCCAGCAGACCTTCGGGGGCGCCGACCTACGAGCAGTACTTC | CASRPSGAPTYEQYF
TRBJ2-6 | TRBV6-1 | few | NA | TGTGCCAGCAGCCTCATCCAGGGGAGTTCTGGGGCCAACGTCCTGACTTTC | CASSLIQGSSGANVLTF
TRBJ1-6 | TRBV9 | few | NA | TGTGCCAGCAGCGCCACCCGGGGAGGGTCACCCCTCCACTTT | CASSATRGGSPLHF
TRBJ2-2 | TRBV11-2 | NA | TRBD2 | TGTGCCAGCAGCGAGCGGGGGCGGGTCACCGGGGAGCTGTTTTTT | CASSERGRVTGELFF
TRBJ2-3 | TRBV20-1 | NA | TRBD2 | TGCAGTGCTAGAGATAGCGGGAAGGGCACAGATACGCAGTATTTT | CSARDSGKGTDTQYF
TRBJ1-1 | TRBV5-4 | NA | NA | TGTGCCAGCAGCTTCCCTTACAGGGACGCTGAAGCTTTCTTT | CASSFPYRDAEAFF
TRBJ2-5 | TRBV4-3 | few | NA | TGCGCCAGCAGCCAAGGGCTAGCTCTCCGGGAGACCCAGTACTTC | CASSQGLALRETQYF
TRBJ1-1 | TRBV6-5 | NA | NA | TGTGCCACCCGGACCGACAGGATGAACACTGAAGCTTTCTTT | CATRTDRMNTEAFF
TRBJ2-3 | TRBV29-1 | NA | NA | TGCAGCGTAGCGACGTGGGGCACAGATACGCAGTATTTT | CSVATWGTDTQYF
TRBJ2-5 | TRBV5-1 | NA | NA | TGCGCCAGCAGCTCCCCCTTGACGGAGACCCAGTACTTC | CASSSPLTETQYF
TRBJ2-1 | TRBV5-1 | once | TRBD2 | TGCGCCAGCAGCTTCGGTAGCGGGGGGGCAAATGAGCAGTTCTTC | CASSFGSGGANEQFF
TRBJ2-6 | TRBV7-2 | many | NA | TGTGCCAGCAGCTATAACAGATACTCTGGGGCCAACGTCCTGACTTTC | CASSYNRYSGANVLTF
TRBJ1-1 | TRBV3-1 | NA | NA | TGTGCCAGCAGCCAAGATCTGTGGGGGCTCGGCACTGAAGCTTTCTTT | CASSQDLWGLGTEAFF